Listed below are T cell receptor beta chains from one sample, sequenced in a study of Ad26.COV2.S vaccination and SARS-CoV-2 variants. TCRdb's copy holds only in-frame clones and misses some; the assay was immunoSEQ multiplex PCR. The data contain over 400,000 clones, around 92% of them singletons. Specimen: peripheral blood, collected in a trial of Ad26.COV2.S vaccine versus placebo. These receptors were taken from a person between 18 and 65 years old who received the Ad26.COV2.S COVID-19 vaccine or a placebo. Each CDR3 is given with its conserved first and last residue.

TRBJ2-3 | TRBV7-9 | CASSPPGQGTTDTQYF
TRBJ1-1 | TRBV14 | CASSTWDTEAFF
TRBJ2-7 | TRBV4-3 | CASSQGWRNSYEQYF
TRBJ2-1 | TRBV7-9 | CASSPPPRLAVNNEQFF
TRBJ1-5 | TRBV19 | CASSIVGQPQHF
TRBJ1-6 | TRBV6-5 | CASSYSTGTSLSPLHF
TRBJ2-7 | TRBV12-3/TRBV12-4 | CASSPGQYEQYF
TRBJ2-7 | TRBV4-3 | CASSQDVMGASYEQYF
TRBJ1-5 | TRBV28 | CASSNQPQHF
TRBJ2-2 | TRBV2 | CASKTYRGRNPGELFF
TRBJ2-3 | TRBV7-9 | CASSLGHQSTDTQYF
TRBJ1-2 | TRBV6-2/TRBV6-3 | CASSLFFLGTGAGYTF
TRBJ2-1 | TRBV7-2 | CASSLMAGGYNEQFF
TRBJ2-5 | TRBV5-4 | CASSPAGGLVQETQYF
TRBJ2-7 | TRBV7-2 | CASSLAPQSSYEQYF
TRBJ1-5 | TRBV10-1 | CASSETGQAQHF
TRBJ2-7 | TRBV19 | CASSMGIDYEQYF
TRBJ2-1 | TRBV5-4 | CASSLSQDNEQFF
TRBJ2-7 | TRBV30 | CAWSVRETGEQYF
TRBJ1-2 | TRBV29-1 | CSVGDSLYGYTF
TRBJ2-7 | TRBV9 | CASSAPTGDYEQYF
TRBJ1-1 | TRBV3-1/TRBV3-2 | CASSQVSGRADTEAFF
TRBJ1-6 | TRBV12-3/TRBV12-4 | CASSQGWGSPLHF
TRBJ1-3 | TRBV5-4 | CASSLIPEYKAGNTIYF
TRBJ1-2 | TRBV7-9 | CASSLVGQGVYTF
TRBJ2-7 | TRBV2 | CASSERGGAIMGEQYF
TRBJ2-1 | TRBV10-2 | CASSESRSYNEQFF
TRBJ1-1 | TRBV28 | CASSYLGSMPEAFF
TRBJ2-3 | TRBV7-6 | CASSFTSGTSGTSTDTQYF
TRBJ2-7 | TRBV4-3 | CASSQESVGSDSGRYEQYF
TRBJ1-1 | TRBV6-2/TRBV6-3 | CASSYSSKLPIF
TRBJ1-3 | TRBV9 | CASSVEGVSGNTIYF
TRBJ2-7 | TRBV7-2 | CASSLALYEQYF
TRBJ2-7 | TRBV5-1 | CASSLVASMSSYEQYF
TRBJ2-5 | TRBV6-2/TRBV6-3 | CASTYSTLAGTGKETQYF
TRBJ2-6 | TRBV7-9 | CASSLKGGSGANVLTF
TRBJ2-1 | TRBV5-5 | CASRRTAKNEQFF
TRBJ1-4 | TRBV4-1 | CASSQDSRGFGKLFF
TRBJ2-7 | TRBV27 | CASSPSTAPSRGGKYEQYF
TRBJ1-4 | TRBV10-3 | CAISESSGGKLFF
TRBJ1-2 | TRBV27 | CASSRQGIYGYTF
TRBJ2-3 | TRBV5-4 | CASSLEHITDTQYF
TRBJ1-4 | TRBV28 | CASSPPSGWEWEKLFF
TRBJ1-4 | TRBV4-2 | CASSQGDPGIEKLFF
TRBJ2-1 | TRBV7-9 | CASSLRLAGSYNEQFF
TRBJ2-6 | TRBV7-9 | CASSRSGVAGANVLTF
TRBJ2-3 | TRBV28 | CASSLRQVRAADTQYF
TRBJ2-1 | TRBV30 | CASSNREGSSYNEQFF
TRBJ1-2 | TRBV6-5 | CASRPGRNYGYTF
TRBJ2-7 | TRBV14 | CASSQDPRTYEQYF
TRBJ1-2 | TRBV11-2 | CASTSGDNPAPNYGYTF
TRBJ1-1 | TRBV5-1 | CASNRGENSEAFF